What follows describes a single T cell receptor (beta chain). This clonotype was seen a handful of times. Its antigen is currently not known. No much larger clone exists at a distance of one base, and base qualities are not known. Trimming accounts for 7 bases at V and 7 bases at J, while the number of junction bases matched to no gene is 8. CDR3 length: 14 amino acids, cysteine to phenylalanine. Left in the record is the CDR3 DNA by itself, 42 bases read in frame from the first base. The germline V gene specifies MNHNS as CDR1 and SASEGT as CDR2. What this sample's treatment or condition label stands for: approximately 10-day PBMC culture with coronavirus spike peptide pools or control peptides (ViraFEST assay). The study used the ViraFEST assay, which expanded antigen-specific T cells with peptide pools and then identified expanded clonotypes by TCR sequencing. The positive SARS-CoV-2 PCR tests of the convalescent patients were dated from March to December 2020, before the Alpha, Beta and Delta variants emerged in the United States. Each well held two million PBMCs cultured with approximately 9.1 ug/ml peptide pools in IMDM containing around 5% human AB serum and 9.5 to 10 IU/ml IL-2. Half of the culture medium was replaced with fresh IL-2-containing medium on days 3 and 7. Once the cells had been in culture for about 10 days, the EasySep CD4+ T cell isolation kit was used to isolate CD4+ T cells by negative selection. Ficoll-Paque Plus gradient centrifugation was used to isolate PBMCs from whole blood, and the isolated PBMCs were then either used fresh or cryopreserved at -140C. Triplicate wells were generally used for each culture condition.

These data belong to a study of vaccination and CD4 T cells after COVID-19 (dated by TCRdb to between 2021 and 2024). Notes on the research overall: SARS-CoV-2 positivity had been established in the convalescent patients by nasal swab PCR, and mild disease was recorded in some 10 of these patients and severe disease in one. Six males and four females were included in the convalescent cohort, with two Hispanic individuals, seven Caucasians, two Asians and one multiracial person represented. As controls, cultures received a CEFX viral epitope pool (the positive control), an HIV-1 Nef peptide pool (the negative control), or no peptide at all. Post-vaccine blood samples were collected a median of approximately 68 days after the second vaccine dose, ranging from about 12 to 250 days. In around nine COVID-19 convalescent patients and a handful of infection-naive healthy vaccine recipients, the spike-specific CD4+ TCR repertoire before mRNA vaccination was compared with the repertoire after mRNA vaccination. Post-COVID blood samples were collected from convalescent patients a median of approximately 100 days after diagnosis, with a range of roughly 30 to 161 days. The cultures were stimulated with overlapping spike peptide pools from SARS-CoV-2 and from the common cold coronaviruses HCoV-NL63, HCoV-OC43 and HCoV-229E. Participants received two doses of either the Pfizer-BioNTech BNT162b2 vaccine (n=8) or the Moderna mRNA-1273 vaccine (n=2).

Libraries were made using PCR. DNA from cultured CD4+ T cells was subjected to TCR sequencing with the Oncomine TCR Beta short-read assay at the Johns Hopkins FTIC core. The QIAamp micro DNA kit was used to extract genomic DNA from the cultured CD4+ T cells. Oncomine TCR Beta libraries from cultured CD4+ T cells were pooled with unique dual indexes and sequenced on an Illumina iSeq 100. The published analysis was carried out like this. Non-productive sequences were removed, and CDR3s not starting with C, not ending with F or W, or shorter than 7 amino acids were discarded. The MANAFEST web application was used to identify antigen-specific clonotypes by comparing peptide-stimulated wells against reference wells and other culture wells. To be called positive, a clone needed an FDR below 0.05, an odds ratio above 5, and a productive frequency above 0.1% in at least two of three replicate wells. A clonotype was classed as cross-reactive if the clonotype showed significant expansion both in SARS-CoV-2 spike wells and in at least one common cold coronavirus spike condition. Using R version 3.6.1, CDR3 homology was evaluated through Levenshtein distances (stringdist) along with unrooted phylogenetic trees (ape). TCRdb applied fastp at Q25 and MiXCR to the public reads, then kept only in-frame beta chains. Rows are combined by CDR3 protein, so each entry shows the most common genes and DNA. Clone size and V and J calls follow TCRdb, not the original study. In this sample the table shows about 11,000 distinct CDR3 sequences, around 46% of which occur a single time. Of the sample, 21% falls within the top ten clones.

Points the paper makes about the study in general: Among the post-vaccine SARS-CoV-2-reactive clones in convalescent patients, a median about 89% showed up only after vaccination, which suggests vaccine-specific priming. Nearly all vaccine-specific clones in convalescent patients (304 of 307) were mono-reactive for SARS-CoV-2 spike rather than cross-reactive with common cold coronaviruses. Relatively few convalescent patients were included in the study, and early timepoints after natural infection were not analyzed. Although the median number of SARS-CoV-2-reactive clonotypes went up from 21 after infection to 30 to 45 after vaccination, the increase was not significant.

The sequenced material came from CD4+ T cells from blood, cultured in vitro. The receptor comes from a human donor who had recovered from COVID-19. The rearrangement combines TRBV6-1 with TRBJ2-3, with 10 middle bases fitting TRBD2. The bases read TGTGCCAGCACCCCAAGCGGGGGGGCGTATACGCAGTATTTT. Its coded protein is CASTPSGGAYTQYF.